The clone carrying this T cell receptor beta chain turned up a few times. V dropped 5 bases and J dropped 1 base, with 9 bases sitting between them. The germline V gene has CDR1 MNHEY and CDR2 SMNVEV (reference sequence). The CDR3 is 13 residues long. Via MiXCR, TCRdb re-called the 5' RACE reads, giving one row per CDR3 protein. The sample has tens of thousands of distinct CDR3 sequences; over 12% are singletons. The data originate from a study of early T cells in non-severe SARS-CoV-2 infection. Study at large: The input, bulk RNA from unsorted whole blood, was sequenced, and chains were unpaired.

The material was whole blood, obtained at baseline. This sequence joins TRBV27 and TRBJ2-7; the D gene could be TRBD1 or TRBD2 (5 bases each). The TCR was taken from an adult who was a healthcare worker with PCR-confirmed SARS-CoV-2 infection or an uninfected control (not recorded which). The CDR3 loop is CASSRDRSYEQYF. CDR3 coding DNA: TGTGCCAGCAGTCGGGACCGGTCCTACGAGCAGTACTTC.